This T cell receptor beta chain comes out of a study of blood T cell repertoires in COVID-19. In the authors' methods: Amplification from reference gene primers served as the basis for estimated nucleated cell counts. Method: immunoSEQ multiplex PCR; TCRdb's copy keeps in-frame clones and lacks some. V, J and clone size are those of that table, while D and trimming were read from the DNA. The table includes 95,000 to 130,000 clones, around four fifths detected once. The CDR3 contains 17 residues. In germline, CDR1 is MGHRA, CDR2 YSYEKL. V trimming: 8 bases; J trimming: 5 bases; junction bases outside the gene matches: 17.

Sequences were obtained from peripheral blood. The receptor was derived from a man aged 25-45 years with acute or convalescent COVID-19. The chain recombines TRBV4-1 with TRBJ2-1; 8 bases line up with TRBD2. The CDR3 reads CASSRAGAPPTDNEQFF. DNA of the CDR3: TGCGCCAGCTCGCGAGCGGGGGCCCCTCCTACGGACAATGAGCAGTTCTTC.